The entry below gives a single T cell receptor (beta chain) sequence along with its context. The antigen remains unidentified. Method: immunoSEQ multiplex PCR; TCRdb's copy keeps in-frame clones and lacks some. The profile covers approximately 110,000 clones, with 70% to 90% appearing a single time and about 6% taken by the ten largest. The data stem from a study of T cell responses to AZD1222 COVID-19 vaccine. Study results and limitations: Clonal diversity may have been underestimated in mostly white British donors.

V lost 5 bases, J lost 11 bases, and 5 bases stayed unmatched. The germline V gene has CDR1 LGHDT and CDR2 YNNKEL (reference sequence). There are 11 residues in the CDR3. The source is an adult in good health. The chain links TRBV3-1 (or the pseudogene TRBV3-2) to TRBJ1-1; 7 bases match TRBD1. This material consisted of peripheral blood, taken on day 0 of AZD1222 vaccination. CDR3 nucleotides: TGTGCCAGCAGCTTTGACAGGGTCGCTTTCTTT. Translated, it gives CASSFDRVAFF.